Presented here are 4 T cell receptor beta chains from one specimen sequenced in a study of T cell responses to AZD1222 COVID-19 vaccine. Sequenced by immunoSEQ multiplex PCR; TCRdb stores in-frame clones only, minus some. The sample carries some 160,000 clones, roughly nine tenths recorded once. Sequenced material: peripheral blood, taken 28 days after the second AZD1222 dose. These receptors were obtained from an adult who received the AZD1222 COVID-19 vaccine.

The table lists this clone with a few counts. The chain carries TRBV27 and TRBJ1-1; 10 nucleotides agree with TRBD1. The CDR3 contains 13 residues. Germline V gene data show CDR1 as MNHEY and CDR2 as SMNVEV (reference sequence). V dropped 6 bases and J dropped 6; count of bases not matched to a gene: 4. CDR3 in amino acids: CASSSTGGSEAFF. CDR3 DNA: TGTGCCAGCAGCTCGACAGGGGGCTCTGAAGCTTTCTTT.

The CDR3 nucleotides read TGCGCCAGCAAGCCCCTCGGCAGGCCGATGGAACAAGACAATGAGCAGTTCTTC. Translation: CASKPLGRPMEQDNEQFF. V gene TRBV5-1 combines with J gene TRBJ2-1; no clear D gene. The CDR3 consists of 18 residues. From germline, CDR1 is SGHRS and CDR2 YFSETQ. Trimming removed 6 bases at V and 5 bases at J, with 27 bases between.

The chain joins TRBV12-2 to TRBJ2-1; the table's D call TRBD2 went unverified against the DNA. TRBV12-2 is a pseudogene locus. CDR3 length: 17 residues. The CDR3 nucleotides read TGTGCAAGTCGCTCGTCCTCGGGACTAGCGGATTCCAATGAGCAGTTCTTC. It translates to CASRSSSGLADSNEQFF.

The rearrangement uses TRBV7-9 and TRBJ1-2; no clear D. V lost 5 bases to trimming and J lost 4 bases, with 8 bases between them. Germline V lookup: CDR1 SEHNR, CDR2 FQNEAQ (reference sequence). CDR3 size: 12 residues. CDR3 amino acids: CASSQDIYGYTF. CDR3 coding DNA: TGTGCCAGCAGCCAGGATATCTATGGCTACACCTTC.